The rows below give T cell receptor beta chains drawn from one sample of a study of T cells in Graves' hyperthyroidism and ophthalmopathy. MiXCR, run by TCRdb on the multiplex PCR reads, gives a single entry per CDR3 protein. This sample carries a few hundred thousand distinct CDR3 sequences, 15% to 18% of them seen once, and the ten largest clones take under 8%. Sequenced sample: blood. These receptors were obtained from a woman aged 30 to 39 with Graves' hyperthyroidism. CDR3s include the opening cysteine and the closing phenylalanine or tryptophan. D genes are given only for firm matches. Some rows have no size entry. The others give once, few or many, or a class for an expanded clone.

size: NA
D: NA
J: TRBJ2-7
V: TRBV4-2
DNA: TGTGCCAGCAGCCAAACGTCGCGGGCCACGCCCTACGAGCAGTACTTC
CDR3: CASSQTSRATPYEQYF

size: many
D: TRBD2
J: TRBJ2-1
V: TRBV20-1
DNA: TGCAGTGCTAGTCCTAGCGGGAGCCCCTTATTTGAGCAGTTCTTC
CDR3: CSASPSGSPLFEQFF

size: NA
D: TRBD1
J: TRBJ2-2
V: TRBV30
DNA: TGTGCCTGGAGTAGTCGGGACAGGGCGGCCGGGGAGCTGTTTTTT
CDR3: CAWSSRDRAAGELFF

size: NA
D: NA
J: TRBJ1-1
V: TRBV6-1
DNA: TGTGCCACCGAGTACACTGAAGCTTTCTTT
CDR3: CATEYTEAFF

size: NA
D: TRBD2
J: TRBJ2-1
V: TRBV6-5
DNA: TGTGCCAGCAGTTACGGGGCGGGAGGGCCCTCTGGGGCTGAGCAGTTCTTC
CDR3: CASSYGAGGPSGAEQFF

size: NA
D: NA
J: TRBJ2-1
V: TRBV6-1
DNA: TGTGCCAGCAGGCCGTCAGGGTATGTCGAATACAATGAGCAGTTCTTC
CDR3: CASRPSGYVEYNEQFF

size: NA
D: TRBD2
J: TRBJ2-1
V: TRBV5-1
DNA: TGCGCCAGCAGCTTAGCGGGAGGTCTTGAGCAGTTCTTC
CDR3: CASSLAGGLEQFF

size: few
D: TRBD2
J: TRBJ2-7
V: TRBV12-3/TRBV12-4
DNA: TGTACCAGCAGTTTTCTATCTATCAGCGGGAGCGACTACGAGCAGTACTTC
CDR3: CTSSFLSISGSDYEQYF

size: NA
D: TRBD2
J: TRBJ2-3
V: TRBV11-2
DNA: TGTGCCAGCAGTGAGACTAGCGGGAGAACTAGCACAGATACGCAGTATTTT
CDR3: CASSETSGRTSTDTQYF

size: many
D: NA
J: TRBJ2-2
V: TRBV29-1
DNA: TGCAGCGTTGAATATCTGTTCACCGGGGAGCTGTTTTTT
CDR3: CSVEYLFTGELFF

size: NA
D: NA
J: TRBJ2-7
V: TRBV27
DNA: TGTGCCAGCAGCTACGGGGGCCTGAGCTCCTACGAGCAGTACTTC
CDR3: CASSYGGLSSYEQYF

size: few
D: NA
J: TRBJ2-1
V: TRBV6-2/TRBV6-3
DNA: TGTGCCAGCAGTTACCCCGGGACTCGGGAGCAGTTCTTC
CDR3: CASSYPGTREQFF

size: NA
D: NA
J: TRBJ2-1
V: TRBV18
DNA: TGTGCCAGCTCACTCTCCGGGCCGACGAACAATGAGCAGTTCTTC
CDR3: CASSLSGPTNNEQFF

size: few
D: TRBD1
J: TRBJ2-2
V: TRBV12-3/TRBV12-4
DNA: TGTGCCAGCAGGGATGACAGGGGATGGACCGGGGAGCTGTTTTTT
CDR3: CASRDDRGWTGELFF

size: few
D: NA
J: TRBJ1-1
V: TRBV29-1
DNA: TGCAGCGTTGAGGCCTCGGGCAGGGTTGCTTTCTTT
CDR3: CSVEASGRVAFF

size: many
D: NA
J: TRBJ2-1
V: TRBV13
DNA: TGTGCCAGCAGCTCTCCCCCAGGGAATGAGCAGTTCTTC
CDR3: CASSSPPGNEQFF

size: many
D: TRBD2
J: TRBJ2-7
V: TRBV11-2
DNA: TGTGCCAGCAGCGGAAACGTAGCGGGGCCCTCCTACGAGCAGTACTTC
CDR3: CASSGNVAGPSYEQYF

size: many
D: NA
J: TRBJ2-7
V: TRBV28
DNA: TGTGCCAGCAGTACCCGGACATCTTCATACGAGCAGTACTTC
CDR3: CASSTRTSSYEQYF

size: many
D: NA
J: TRBJ2-4
V: TRBV28
DNA: TGTGCCAGCAGTTTAAGTTCAAGGGGAAGCAAAAACATTCAGTACTTC
CDR3: CASSLSSRGSKNIQYF

size: NA
D: NA
J: TRBJ2-1
V: TRBV9
DNA: TGTGCCAGCAGCGTAGTTCCGGGGGAGGTTAGAGTGCAGTTCTTC
CDR3: CASSVVPGEVRVQFF

size: NA
D: TRBD2
J: TRBJ2-1
V: TRBV14
DNA: TGTGCCAGCAGCCAAGACAACCAGCAGCGGGAGTACTACAATGAGCAGTTCTTC
CDR3: CASSQDNQQREYYNEQFF

size: many
D: TRBD1
J: TRBJ1-5
V: TRBV20-1
DNA: TGCAGTGCTAGAACCGGGACAGGGGTCTATAGCAATCAGCCCCAGCATTTT
CDR3: CSARTGTGVYSNQPQHF

size: few
D: TRBD2
J: TRBJ2-7
V: TRBV30
DNA: TGTGCCTGGAGCGCCGGGCTAGCGGGAGCCTACGAGCAGTACTTC
CDR3: CAWSAGLAGAYEQYF

size: NA
D: NA
J: TRBJ2-3
V: TRBV29-1
DNA: TGCAGCGTCGCACCGGGGGCAGATACGCAGTATTTT
CDR3: CSVAPGADTQYF

size: few
D: NA
J: TRBJ2-2
V: TRBV7-2
DNA: TGTGCCAGCAGCTTAGTGAGCATTACCACTACCGGGGAGCTGTTTTTT
CDR3: CASSLVSITTTGELFF

size: NA
D: NA
J: TRBJ2-7
V: TRBV20-1
DNA: TGCAGTGCTACCCCGGACGACTCCTACGAGCAGTACTTC
CDR3: CSATPDDSYEQYF

size: many
D: NA
J: TRBJ1-1
V: TRBV30
DNA: TGTGCCTGGAGTGCCATGACCGAGACTGAAGCTTTCTTT
CDR3: CAWSAMTETEAFF

size: many
D: NA
J: TRBJ2-2
V: TRBV11-2
DNA: TGTGCCAGCAGCTTAGAGGCGGCTTCCATCTTCCCCACCGGGGAGCTGTTTTTT
CDR3: CASSLEAASIFPTGELFF

size: few
D: NA
J: TRBJ2-5
V: TRBV5-4
DNA: TGTGCCAGCAGCTTATCAGGTTTAGGAGAGACCCAGTACTTC
CDR3: CASSLSGLGETQYF

size: many
D: NA
J: TRBJ2-7
V: TRBV7-2
DNA: TGTGCCAGCAGCCCCGGTGGGGCCTTGTACGAGCAGTACTTC
CDR3: CASSPGGALYEQYF

size: NA
D: NA
J: TRBJ1-5
V: TRBV2
DNA: TGTGCCAGCGCCACAGAAGGCAATCAGCCCCAGCATTTT
CDR3: CASATEGNQPQHF

size: few
D: NA
J: TRBJ1-1
V: TRBV18
DNA: TGTGCCAGCTCACCACCGTATTTGGCGGGAATGAACACTGAAGCTTTCTTT
CDR3: CASSPPYLAGMNTEAFF

size: many
D: NA
J: TRBJ1-5
V: TRBV28
DNA: TGTGCCAGCAGGTTAATCGTGGGCGGACAGCCCCAGCATTTT
CDR3: CASRLIVGGQPQHF

size: many
D: TRBD2
J: TRBJ2-1
V: TRBV3-1
DNA: TGTGCCAGCAGCCGGGGACTAGGGAGCTATGAGCAGTTCTTC
CDR3: CASSRGLGSYEQFF

size: many
D: NA
J: TRBJ2-7
V: TRBV3-1
DNA: TGTGCCAGCACCACAGGGTTCTCCTACGAGCAGTACTTC
CDR3: CASTTGFSYEQYF

size: NA
D: TRBD1
J: TRBJ2-3
V: TRBV5-5
DNA: TGTGCCAGCAGCTCCGGGACAGGAGATACGCAGTATTTT
CDR3: CASSSGTGDTQYF

size: few
D: NA
J: TRBJ2-2
V: TRBV27
DNA: TGTGCCAGCAGTGCCACTAGTTACTTACAGGCCGGGGAGCTGTTTTTT
CDR3: CASSATSYLQAGELFF

size: many
D: NA
J: TRBJ2-1
V: TRBV12-3/TRBV12-4
DNA: TGTGCCAGCAGTCCCGCGACTCTCAACTCCTACAATGAGCAGTTCTTC
CDR3: CASSPATLNSYNEQFF

size: few
D: TRBD1
J: TRBJ2-6
V: TRBV10-3
DNA: TGTGCCATCAGTGTGGGACAGGGAAGTGCTGGGGCCAACGTCCTGACTTTC
CDR3: CAISVGQGSAGANVLTF

size: few
D: TRBD1
J: TRBJ1-6
V: TRBV10-3
DNA: TGTGCCATCAGTGAGTCGGGGACAGGGCGGTCACCCCTCCACTTT
CDR3: CAISESGTGRSPLHF

size: many
D: TRBD1
J: TRBJ2-5
V: TRBV7-2
DNA: TGTGCCAGCATGCGATGGGACAGACAAGAGACCCAGTACTTC
CDR3: CASMRWDRQETQYF

size: many
D: TRBD1
J: TRBJ1-1
V: TRBV10-3
DNA: TGTGCCATCAGGGATACAGGGGACCCGAACACTGAAGCTTTCTTT
CDR3: CAIRDTGDPNTEAFF

size: NA
D: TRBD1
J: TRBJ1-2
V: TRBV18
DNA: TGTGCCAGCTCACCGTCCGGGACAGGTCATGGCTACACCTTC
CDR3: CASSPSGTGHGYTF

size: NA
D: TRBD1
J: TRBJ1-1
V: TRBV7-9
DNA: TGTGCCAGCAGCTCAGACAGGGTTTTGAACACTGAAGCTTTCTTT
CDR3: CASSSDRVLNTEAFF

size: few
D: TRBD2
J: TRBJ2-1
V: TRBV20-1
DNA: TGCAGTGCTAGAGTTGCTAGCGGCTACAATGAGCAGTTCTTC
CDR3: CSARVASGYNEQFF

size: few
D: TRBD2
J: TRBJ2-2
V: TRBV19
DNA: TGTGCCAGTAGTGATTCGGGACTAGCGGGTTCCGGGGAGCTGTTTTTT
CDR3: CASSDSGLAGSGELFF

size: NA
D: TRBD2
J: TRBJ2-1
V: TRBV25-1
DNA: TGTGCCAGCAGCCCCCGAGCGGGAGGAGTCGGTGAGCAGTTCTTC
CDR3: CASSPRAGGVGEQFF

size: many
D: NA
J: TRBJ1-1
V: TRBV27
DNA: TGTGCCAGCTTCCCACAACGTACGAACACTGAAGCTTTCTTT
CDR3: CASFPQRTNTEAFF

size: few
D: NA
J: TRBJ1-2
V: TRBV27
DNA: TGTGCCAGCAGTTTCCGCGGAAACACCTATGGCTACACCTTC
CDR3: CASSFRGNTYGYTF

size: many
D: TRBD1
J: TRBJ2-7
V: TRBV20-1
DNA: TGCAGTGCTAGAGGGACAGGGCTGGACTACGAGCAGTACTTC
CDR3: CSARGTGLDYEQYF